Here is one T cell receptor (beta chain) with its context. These data come from a study of OX40 agonist ivuxolimab in advanced cancers. After removal of 4 bases from V and 3 bases from J, the junction contained 10 bases not matched to a gene. This CDR3 comprises 16 residues. From germline, CDR1 is SGDLS and CDR2 YYNGEE. Using immunoSEQ multiplex PCR, the repertoire was profiled, and TCRdb retains in-frame clones only, with some absent. This table holds about 92,000 clones, approximately 90% found once. The clonotype was recovered from an adult with an advanced solid tumor such as melanoma, head and neck, liver or kidney cancer. The chain recombines TRBV9 with TRBJ2-5, with 9 bases aligning to TRBD1. Sequenced here: CD4+ or CD8+ T cells sorted from blood, sampled in a trial of the OX40 agonist ivuxolimab. Here the CDR3 DNA reads TGTGCCAGCAGCCCGAGGGAGGGGGACAGGGAAGAGACCCAGTACTTC. This translates into CASSPREGDREETQYF.